This is a list of T cell receptor beta chains from one sample in a study of cytomegalovirus exposure and HLA in healthy donors. Here immunoSEQ multiplex PCR was the method, and the copy in TCRdb shows in-frame clones only, minus some. The profile shows around 140,000 clones, 70% to 90% of them singletons. Sequencing input: PBMCs. All receptors derive from a woman aged 40 to 50 in good health and CMV-seronegative. The conserved cysteine and the conserved F or W are not part of the CDR3 here. The D gene is left open where the match is weak.

len,v_gene,d_gene,j_gene,CDR3aa
14,TRBV28,TRBD1,TRBJ2-5,ASQTGTGGPQETQY
13,TRBV6-5,-,TRBJ2-6,ASSDRPSGANVLT
12,TRBV7-9,-,TRBJ2-1,SSSPDSSYNEQF
14,TRBV7-8,-,TRBJ2-3,TSSPRGGTSTDTQY
13,TRBV5-1,-,TRBJ1-1,ASSLADVANTEAF
12,TRBV4-3,TRBD1,TRBJ2-7,ASSQDRGMYEQY
14,TRBV11-2,-,TRBJ1-1,ASSSQGIQPFTEAF
13,TRBV6-1,-,TRBJ1-3,ASSDNPVSGNTIY
14,TRBV6-5,TRBD1,TRBJ2-7,ASSYSNGQGSYEQY
12,TRBV13,TRBD1,TRBJ1-2,ASSLNRGDYGYT
12,TRBV7-6,-,TRBJ2-1,ASSVQGTYNEQF